The clone carrying this T cell receptor (beta chain) has a count of ten or more. What it binds is not known. The germline V gene encodes CDR1 DFQATT and CDR2 SNEGSKA (reference sequence). This CDR3 is built from 14 residues. V dropped 6 bases and J dropped 7; count of bases not matched to a gene: 8. This sample is drawn from a study of T-cell reconstitution after alpha-beta-depleted transplantation in children. Whole-study results and caveats: Alpha-beta T cells about two months after transplant reportedly derived from several hundred expanded graft clones. Newly generated T cells supplied most T-cell counts and diversity one year post-transplant.

Using unique molecular identifiers, the investigators prepared the TCRbeta library. One entry per CDR3 protein, called by TCRdb with MiXCR from the PCR reads. Among under 300,000 distinct CDR3 sequences listed, 11% were seen once. The rearrangement links TRBV20-1 to TRBJ2-1; the match to TRBD2 covers 11 bases. Sequencing used peripheral blood, obtained 180 days after TCRalphabeta/CD19-depleted stem cell transplant. The clonotype was recovered from a male patient aged 2 to 9 who had a stem cell transplant for chronic granulomatous disease, so the T cells may come from the graft donor. The CDR3 reads CSAQLAGVWNEQFF. The CDR3 DNA is TGCAGTGCCCAACTAGCGGGAGTGTGGAATGAGCAGTTCTTC.